This entry is about one TCR beta chain. This clone was recorded at least ten times. Its target antigen remains unknown. Nothing much larger sits one base from this clone, and base qualities are not available. This sample stems from a study of blood T cell repertoires in COVID-19 (dated by TCRdb to the early 2020s). Background for the entire study: Samples from collaborators originated in the United States, Italy and Spain and spanned both the acute and convalescent phases of COVID-19. The material from the prospective study consisted of cDNA or gDNA derived from T cells, B-cell-depleted T cells, or PBMCs. The dataset comprised deeply sampled blood TCRbeta repertoires from subjects exposed to, actively infected with, or recovered from COVID-19. A freely available public database, intended as a resource for researchers studying the immune response to SARS-CoV-2, is where the repertoires were released. Samples were obtained from the ongoing ImmuneRACE study (first 160 participants) and from over a thousand subjects provided by 6 global collaborators. The sample metadata nearly always contained a de-identified subject ID, COVID-19 status, age in years and sex. Where available, HLA class I and class II types were taken from metadata supplied by the sample provider and were not determined by assay-based typing. What the authors observed across the whole study: Clinical and demographic metadata were provided uncurated, with the amount varying by source and participant.

Participants in the prospective study were enrolled through a virtual design, were aged about 18 to 100 years, and lived in approximately 25 United States geographic areas. Cohort assignment in the prospective study relied on participant-reported clinical history from a screening survey and a study questionnaire. In the prospective study, whole blood, serum and a nasopharyngeal or oropharyngeal swab were collected from each participant by mobile phlebotomists. Additional blood draws and questionnaires over an approximately 2-month period could optionally be provided by prospective study participants. Before DNA extraction, prospective study blood samples were shipped either frozen or at room temperature. TCRbeta CDR3 regions were amplified from genomic DNA by means of the immunoSEQ Assay, a bias-controlled multiplex PCR. The published analysis was carried out like this. The number of nucleated cells in each sample was estimated by amplification of reference gene primers within the assay. To quantify the absolute abundance of each unique TCRbeta CDR3 rearrangement, sequence reads were collapsed and filtered. For each sample, productive Simpson clonality was calculated as the square root of Simpson's diversity index across productive rearrangements. TCRdb took this table from immuneACCESS and kept in-frame rearrangements with V and J called. Such tables lack part of the clones; where checked against another copy, unresolved V genes explain under half of the gap, and the rest is unexplained. That table is the source of V, J and clone size, and D and trimming were worked out from the DNA. The sample has about 240,000 clones on record, approximately 86% of them singletons. Less than 4% of the sample comes from the top ten.

The CDR3 numbers 16 residues from cysteine through phenylalanine. The only DNA kept is the CDR3, 48 bases in frame from the first base. At the junction V is shortened by 6 bases and J by 4 bases; bases outside the gene matches: 9. Via the germline V gene (reference sequence), CDR1 is SEHNR and CDR2 FQNEAQ. The chain was built from TRBV7-9 and TRBJ2-2, and 9 junctional nucleotides match TRBD2. The clonotype was recovered from a woman in her 40s with acute COVID-19. Specimen: PBMCs or T cells enriched from blood (not recorded which). The nucleotide sequence reads as follows: TGTGCCAGCAGGGAGGGGACTAGCAGATCCACCGGGGAGCTGTTTTTT. Its coded protein is CASREGTSRSTGELFF.